The 21 T cell receptor beta chains below all came from one sample that was sequenced in a study of a mutant IDH1 vaccine in newly diagnosed glioma. Their antigens are not known. The data were produced by immunoSEQ multiplex PCR, yet TCRdb's version contains in-frame clones alone and is incomplete. The profile shows fewer than 55,000 clones, 81% of them singletons. Documented time point: week 35, safety follow-up. Vaccinated patients received 300 ug of mutant IDH1 20-mer peptide per dose, with topical imiquimod. This specimen was PBMCs, taken from a glioma patient whose treatment included an IDH1 peptide vaccine. These receptors were taken from a woman in her thirties or forties with glioma. Some clones in this sample may be carry-over from other donors' samples.

The rearrangement uses TRBV20-1 and TRBJ1-2; D not resolved. CDR3 length: 9 residues. Between the trimmed V and J ends, which lost 8 bases and 6 bases, there was a span of 7 bases. Germline CDR1 and CDR2: DFQATT and SNEGSKA (reference sequence). The CDR3 spells CSPRNGYTF. As DNA, the CDR3 is TGCAGTCCTCGGAATGGCTACACCTTC.

This chain joins TRBV5-1 and TRBJ1-5; 7 nucleotides align to TRBD1. The V and J ends lost 0 bases and 6 bases, in that order; junction bases with no gene match: 6. The germline V gene encodes CDR1 SGHRS and CDR2 YFSETQ. The CDR3 length is 15 residues. The CDR3: CASSLGGGGLQPQHF. DNA for the CDR3: TGCGCCAGCAGCTTGGGGGGAGGGGGCCTTCAGCCCCAGCATTTT.

V gene TRBV7-2 combines with J gene TRBJ2-3; tentatively, D is TRBD1 (5 bases). V lost 7 bases, J lost 4 bases, and 21 bases lay in between. CDR1 is SGHTA, CDR2 FQGNSA, per germline. This CDR3 is 16 amino acids long. CDR3 sequence (DNA): TGTGCCAGCAACCTGGTAGGGGCTCCCGCCCCAGATACGCAGTATTTT. Translating it yields CASNLVGAPAPDTQYF.

Of note for this clone: A much larger clone sits a single nucleotide away, making a read error possible. The J gene is TRBJ1-4, the V gene TRBV4-3; D is uncertain. Germline lookup yields CDR1 LGHNA and CDR2 YSLEER. The CDR3 loop spans 17 amino acids. The CDR3 DNA reads as TGCACCAGCAGCCAAGCGGGCATAGGGATCGGATCCGAAAAACTGTTTTTT. Translation gives CTSSQAGIGIGSEKLFF.

The chain links TRBV27 to TRBJ2-4; 10 bases are a match to TRBD1. In germline, CDR1 is MNHEY, CDR2 SMNVEV (reference sequence). The CDR3 loop spans 19 amino acids. V lost 5 bases to trimming and J lost 1 base; unmatched junction nucleotides: 14. This CDR3 is CASSPTLTGGDWAKNIQYF. CDR3 coding DNA: TGTGCCAGCAGTCCCACCCTGACAGGGGGCGATTGGGCCAAAAACATTCAGTACTTC.

This clone turned up a few times. The J gene is TRBJ2-5, the V gene TRBV25-1; D is perhaps TRBD1 or TRBD2 (5 bases each). The V gene lost 5 bases and the J gene lost 4 bases, with 23 bases spanning the gap. Germline CDR1 is MGHDK and CDR2 is SYGVNS. There are 17 residues in the CDR3. As DNA, the CDR3 is TGTGCCAGCAGTCCCGACCCTCGCAGTGGGGCGGGAGAGACCCAGTACTTC. It encodes CASSPDPRSGAGETQYF.

The rearrangement links TRBV7-2 to TRBJ2-2; D remains ambiguous. Germline values: CDR1 SGHTA, CDR2 FQGNSA. The V gene lost 4 bases and the J gene lost 7 bases, with 10 bases spanning the gap. This CDR3 has 13 amino acids. The CDR3 nucleotides are TGTGCCAGCAGCTCGGACCGTCTCGGGGAGCTGTTTTTT. This translates into CASSSDRLGELFF. Combining the CDR3 with reference TRBV7-2 and TRBJ2-2 gives the whole variable domain GAGVSQSPSNKVTEKGKDVELRCDPISGHTALYWYRQSLGQGLEFLIYFQGNSAPDKSGLPSDRFSAERTGGSVSTLTIQRTQQEDSAVYLCASSSDRLGELFFGEGSRLTVL.

The chain links TRBV7-6 to TRBJ2-7, with TRBD2 matching over 7 bases. The CDR3 has 13 residues. Germline V gives CDR1 SGHVS, CDR2 FNYEAQ. V gave up 5 bases and J gave up 11 bases; unmatched junction bases: 12. The CDR3 DNA reads as TGTGCCAGCAGCAGCGGGACGGAAGCGAGCAAGTACTTC. This gives the protein CASSSGTEASKYF.

The chain couples TRBV5-1 to TRBJ1-6; weak D call: TRBD1 (5 bases). This CDR3 is built from 16 residues. Trimming removed 1 base from V and 4 bases from J, with 12 bases in between. Germline V gene data show CDR1 as SGHRS and CDR2 as YFSETQ. The CDR3 region is CASSLWGSGYNSPLHF. In nucleotides, the CDR3 is TGCGCCAGCAGCTTGTGGGGGAGCGGGTATAATTCACCCCTCCACTTT.

This clone has a handful of counts. The gene calls are TRBV28 and TRBJ1-1; unclear D gene. CDR1 is MDHEN and CDR2 is SYDVKM in the germline V gene. Trimming left V 5 bases short and J 8 bases short, with 21 bases between. The CDR3 has 15 amino acids. DNA for the CDR3: TGTGCCAGCAGTACCCATCTTACAGTGGCGGGGGAAGCTTTCTTT. This translates into CASSTHLTVAGEAFF.

This chain uses TRBV5-6 with TRBJ1-3; 8 positions agree with TRBD1. With 5 bases clipped from V and 3 bases from J, the junction kept 7 bases outside the gene matches. This CDR3 region has 15 residues. Germline loops: CDR1 SGHDT, CDR2 YYEEEE. The CDR3 DNA reads as TGTGCCAGCAGGTCAGGGGGCGCGATTGGAAACACCATATATTTT. Residues: CASRSGGAIGNTIYF.

J is TRBJ2-3 and V is TRBV5-1; D not resolved. The CDR3 sequence is 12 residues long. Germline CDR1 is SGHRS and CDR2 is YFSETQ. Trimming removed 4 bases from V and 0 bases from J, with 3 bases in between. In nucleotides, the CDR3 is TGCGCCAGCAGCCCCAGCACAGATACGCAGTATTTT. Protein sequence: CASSPSTDTQYF.

This sequence joins TRBV6-6 and TRBJ1-2; 10 nucleotides match TRBD1. Per the germline V gene, CDR1 is MNHNY and CDR2 is SVGAGI (reference sequence). Trimming took 5 bases from V and 8 from J; bases not matched to a gene: 11. CDR3 length: 15 amino acids. The DNA for the CDR3 is TGTGCCAGCAGTACCCCCGACAGGGGGCTTGGGGGCTACACCTTC. Residues: CASSTPDRGLGGYTF.

V and J are TRBV19 and TRBJ1-5; D not resolved. The CDR3 runs to 15 residues. Trimming took 3 bases from V and 0 from J, leaving 9 bases between them. Germline CDR1 reads LNHDA; CDR2 reads SQIVND (reference sequence). CDR3 nucleotides: TGTGCCAGTAGTATGGCGTCCGATAGCAATCAGCCCCAGCATTTT. This translates into CASSMASDSNQPQHF.

This clone counts as medium-sized. V usage is TRBV5-1 and J usage is TRBJ2-2, with TRBD1 matching over 10 bases. Trimming removed 4 bases from V and 5 bases from J; junction bases left unmatched: 8. Per germline, CDR1 SGHRS and CDR2 YFSETQ. This CDR3 contains 16 residues. The CDR3 nucleotides read TGCGCCAGCAGCGAACGACAGGGGGCCGTAACCGGGGAGCTGTTTTTT. Residues: CASSERQGAVTGELFF.

The CDR3 loop is CASSLGVRRGTGELFF. In DNA form, the CDR3 reads TGTGCCAGCAGCTTAGGTGTTCGGAGGGGTACCGGGGAGCTGTTTTTT. This chain joins TRBV5-4 and TRBJ2-2, with D perhaps TRBD2 (6 bases). Trimming took 2 bases from V and 5 from J, leaving 16 bases between them. This CDR3 comprises 16 residues. In germline, CDR1 is SGHNT, CDR2 YYREEE (reference sequence). The whole variable domain, filled in from reference TRBV5-4 and TRBJ2-2, reads ETGVTQSPTHLIKTRGQQVTLRCSSQSGHNTVSWYQQALGQGPQFIFQYYREEENGRGNFPPRFSGLQFPNYSSELNVNALELDDSALYLCASSLGVRRGTGELFFGEGSRLTVL.

V gene TRBV6-1 combines with J gene TRBJ2-5; D unresolved. The CDR3 is 11 residues long. Trimming left V 6 bases short and J 0 bases short, with 2 bases between. Germline values: CDR1 MNHNS, CDR2 SASEGT. The CDR3 bases are TGTGCCAGCAGGAACCAAGAGACCCAGTACTTC. Encoded protein: CASRNQETQYF.

This chain connects TRBV2 to TRBJ2-1; D could derive from TRBD1 or TRBD2 (5 bases each). The CDR3 has 12 amino acids. Trimming took off 8 bases at V and 4 bases at J, with 9 bases between the two ends. Germline CDR1 reads SNHLY; CDR2 reads FYNNEI. The CDR3 loop reads CASSGRYNEQFF. For the CDR3, the DNA is TGTGCCAGCTCAGGGAGATACAATGAGCAGTTCTTC.

V is TRBV5-1 and J is TRBJ2-5; unclear D gene. Deletions cut 2 bases from V and 5 bases from J, with 10 bases between. The length of the CDR3 is 13 residues. The germline V gene has CDR1 SGHRS and CDR2 YFSETQ. CDR3 sequence (DNA): TGCGCCAGCAGCTTTGGGGTGGAGGAGACCCAGTACTTC. Encoded protein: CASSFGVEETQYF.

The V and J genes are TRBV2 and TRBJ2-5; no clear D. Germline-derived CDR1 and CDR2 are SNHLY and FYNNEI. The CDR3 loop spans 12 amino acids. The V gene lost 3 bases and the J gene lost 5 bases, with 7 bases spanning the gap. CDR3 in amino acids: CASSDDGETQYF. The CDR3 DNA reads as TGTGCCAGCAGTGACGACGGGGAGACCCAGTACTTC.

J is TRBJ2-1 and V is TRBV10-3; perhaps TRBD1 as D (6 bases). V lost 8 bases and J lost 5, with 10 bases in between. Per germline, CDR1 ENHRY and CDR2 SYGVKD. The CDR3 has 12 residues. As DNA, the CDR3 is TGTGCCATCGGCTACAGGGACAATGAGCAGTTCTTC. Encoded protein: CAIGYRDNEQFF.